This T cell receptor (beta chain) was profiled in a study of OX40 agonist ivuxolimab in advanced cancers. The CDR3 extends over 14 amino acids. V was trimmed by 5 bases and J by 4 bases, leaving 14 bases between them. CDR1 MNHEY and CDR2 SVGAGI come from the germline V gene. Libraries were prepared by immunoSEQ multiplex PCR; TCRdb keeps only in-frame clonotypes and omits some of them. The repertoire has about 79,000 clones, around 90% of them found once; the top ten carry approximately 10%. The sample was CD4+ or CD8+ T cells sorted from blood, taken in a trial of the OX40 agonist ivuxolimab. The receptor was derived from an adult with an advanced solid tumor such as melanoma, head and neck, liver or kidney cancer. The V call is TRBV6-5, the J call TRBJ1-1; no definite D call. CDR3 loop: CASSPNVVITEAFF. The CDR3 nucleotides are TGTGCCAGCAGTCCCAACGTTGTAATCACTGAAGCTTTCTTT.